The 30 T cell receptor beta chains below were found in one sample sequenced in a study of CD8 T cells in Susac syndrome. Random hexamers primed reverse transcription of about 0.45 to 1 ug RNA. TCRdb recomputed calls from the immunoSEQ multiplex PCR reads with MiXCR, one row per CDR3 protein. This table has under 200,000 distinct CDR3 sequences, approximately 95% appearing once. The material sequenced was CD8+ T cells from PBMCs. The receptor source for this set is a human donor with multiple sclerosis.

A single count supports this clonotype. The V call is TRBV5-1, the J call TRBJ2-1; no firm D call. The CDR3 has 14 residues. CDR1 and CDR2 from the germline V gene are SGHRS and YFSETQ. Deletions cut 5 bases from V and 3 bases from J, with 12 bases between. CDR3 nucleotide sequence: TGCGCCAGCAGTTCGACGGTGAGCTACAATGAGCAGTTCTTC. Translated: CASSSTVSYNEQFF.

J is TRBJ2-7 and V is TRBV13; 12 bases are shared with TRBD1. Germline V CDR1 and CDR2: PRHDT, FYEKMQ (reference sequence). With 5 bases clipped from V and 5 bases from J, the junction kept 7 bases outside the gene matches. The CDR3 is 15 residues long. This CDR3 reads CASSPRDRGPHEQYF. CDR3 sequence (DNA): TGTGCCAGCAGCCCCCGGGACAGGGGGCCTCACGAGCAGTACTTC.

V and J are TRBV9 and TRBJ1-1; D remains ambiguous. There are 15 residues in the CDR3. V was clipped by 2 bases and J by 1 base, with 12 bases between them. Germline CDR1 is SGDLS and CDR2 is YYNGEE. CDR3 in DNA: TGTGCCAGCAGCGTTAACCAAGCCGGGAACACTGAAGCTTTCTTT. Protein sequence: CASSVNQAGNTEAFF.

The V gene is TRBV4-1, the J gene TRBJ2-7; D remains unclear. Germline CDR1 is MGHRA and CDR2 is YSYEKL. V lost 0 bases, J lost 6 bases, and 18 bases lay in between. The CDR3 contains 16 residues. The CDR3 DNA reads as TGCGCCAGCAGCCAAGACCACGGCACTCCGGGCGGCGAGCAGTACTTC. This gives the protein CASSQDHGTPGGEQYF.

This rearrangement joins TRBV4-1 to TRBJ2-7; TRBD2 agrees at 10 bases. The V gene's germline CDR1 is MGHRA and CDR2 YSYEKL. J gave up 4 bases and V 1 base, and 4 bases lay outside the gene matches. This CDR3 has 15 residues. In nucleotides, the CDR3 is TGCGCCAGCAGCCAAGGGTCTAGCGGGAGTTACGAGCAGTACTTC. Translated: CASSQGSSGSYEQYF.

In DNA form, the CDR3 reads TGTGCCAGCAGTCCTGACACCATGCCCCAGCATTTT. Encoded protein: CASSPDTMPQHF. The rearrangement joins TRBV28 to TRBJ1-5; D call uncertain. Germline CDR1 reads MDHEN; CDR2 reads SYDVKM. The germline V and J ends were trimmed by 5 bases and 9 bases, with 11 bases remaining between them. The CDR3 runs 12 residues.

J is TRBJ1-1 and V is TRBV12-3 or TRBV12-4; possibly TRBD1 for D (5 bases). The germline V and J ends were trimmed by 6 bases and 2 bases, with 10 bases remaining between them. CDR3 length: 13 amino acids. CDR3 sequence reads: CASSQGRNTEAFF. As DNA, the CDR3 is TGTGCCAGCAGCCAGGGACGCAACACTGAAGCTTTCTTT.

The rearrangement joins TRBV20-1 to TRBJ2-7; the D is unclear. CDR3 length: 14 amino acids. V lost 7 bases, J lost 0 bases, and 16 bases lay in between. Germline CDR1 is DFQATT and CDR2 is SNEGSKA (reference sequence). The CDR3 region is CSVRLKSSSYEQYF. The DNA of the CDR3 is TGCAGTGTCAGACTTAAATCGAGCTCCTACGAGCAGTACTTC.

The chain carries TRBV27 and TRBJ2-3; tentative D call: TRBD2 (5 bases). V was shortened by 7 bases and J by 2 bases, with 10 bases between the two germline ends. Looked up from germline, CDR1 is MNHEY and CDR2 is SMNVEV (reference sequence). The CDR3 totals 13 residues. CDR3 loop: CASKRGNTDTQYF. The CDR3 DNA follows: TGTGCCAGCAAACGGGGAAACACAGATACGCAGTATTTT.

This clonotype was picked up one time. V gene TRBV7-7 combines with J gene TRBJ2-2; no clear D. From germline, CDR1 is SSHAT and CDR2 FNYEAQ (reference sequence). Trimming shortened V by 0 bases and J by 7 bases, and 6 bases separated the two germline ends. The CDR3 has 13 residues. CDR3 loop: CASSLASGGELFF. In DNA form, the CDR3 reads TGTGCCAGCAGCTTAGCCAGTGGCGGGGAGCTGTTTTTT.

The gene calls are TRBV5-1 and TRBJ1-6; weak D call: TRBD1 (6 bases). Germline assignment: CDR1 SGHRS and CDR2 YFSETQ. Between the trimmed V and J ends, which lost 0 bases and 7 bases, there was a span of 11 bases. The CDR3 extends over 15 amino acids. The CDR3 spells CASSLDPGANSPLHF. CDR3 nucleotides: TGCGCCAGCAGCTTGGATCCGGGGGCGAATTCACCCCTCCACTTT.

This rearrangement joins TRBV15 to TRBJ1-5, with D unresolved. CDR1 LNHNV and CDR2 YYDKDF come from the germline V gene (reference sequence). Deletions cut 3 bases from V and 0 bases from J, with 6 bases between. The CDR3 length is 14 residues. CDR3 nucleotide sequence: TGTGCCACCAGCAGGGAGCTTAGCAATCAGCCCCAGCATTTT. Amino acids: CATSRELSNQPQHF.

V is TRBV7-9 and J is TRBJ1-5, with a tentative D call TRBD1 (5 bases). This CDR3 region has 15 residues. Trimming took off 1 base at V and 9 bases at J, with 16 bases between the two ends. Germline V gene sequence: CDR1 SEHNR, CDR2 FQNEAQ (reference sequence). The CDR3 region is CASSLGGTILGPQHF. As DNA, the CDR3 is TGTGCCAGCAGCTTAGGAGGGACCATCTTGGGGCCCCAGCATTTT.

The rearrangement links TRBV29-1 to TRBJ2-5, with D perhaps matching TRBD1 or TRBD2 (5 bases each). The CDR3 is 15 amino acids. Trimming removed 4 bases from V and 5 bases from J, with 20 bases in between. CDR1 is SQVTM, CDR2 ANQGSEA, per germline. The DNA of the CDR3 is TGCAGCGTTGTCGGTGGGGGTAGCATCGCCGAGACCCAGTACTTC. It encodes CSVVGGGSIAETQYF.

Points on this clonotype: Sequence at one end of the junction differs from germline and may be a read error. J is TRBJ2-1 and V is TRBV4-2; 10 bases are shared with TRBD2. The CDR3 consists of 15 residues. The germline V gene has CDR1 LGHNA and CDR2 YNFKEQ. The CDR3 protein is CASSQDNLAGDAKVF. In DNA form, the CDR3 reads TGTGCCAGCAGCCAAGATAATCTAGCGGGGGATGCCAAGGTCTTC.

The CDR3, as DNA: TGTGCCACCTCAGACAGGAACATGAACACTGAAGCTTTCTTT. This translates into CATSDRNMNTEAFF. V gene TRBV19 combines with J gene TRBJ1-1, with D possibly being TRBD1 (6 bases). Trimming took off 10 bases at V and 0 bases at J, with 15 bases between the two ends. Germline CDR1 LNHDA, CDR2 SQIVND (reference sequence). The CDR3 spans 14 residues. Combining the CDR3 with reference TRBV19 and TRBJ1-1 gives the whole variable domain DGGITQSPKYLFRKEGQNVTLSCEQNLNHDAMYWYRQDPGQGLRLIYYSQIVNDFQKGDIAEGYSVSREKKESFPLTVTSAQKNPTAFYLCATSDRNMNTEAFFGQGTRLTVV.

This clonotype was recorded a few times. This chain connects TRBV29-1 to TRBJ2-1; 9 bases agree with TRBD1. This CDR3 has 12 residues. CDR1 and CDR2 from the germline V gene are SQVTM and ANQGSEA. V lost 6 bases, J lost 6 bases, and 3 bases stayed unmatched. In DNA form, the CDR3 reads TGCAGCGTCACAGGGGGCCGCAATGAGCAGTTCTTC. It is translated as CSVTGGRNEQFF.

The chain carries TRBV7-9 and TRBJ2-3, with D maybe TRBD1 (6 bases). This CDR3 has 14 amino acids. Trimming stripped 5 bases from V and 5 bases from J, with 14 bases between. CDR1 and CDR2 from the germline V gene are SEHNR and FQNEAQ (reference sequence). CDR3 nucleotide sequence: TGTGCCAGCAGCCCCGACAGGTTGGAAGATACGCAGTATTTT. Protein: CASSPDRLEDTQYF. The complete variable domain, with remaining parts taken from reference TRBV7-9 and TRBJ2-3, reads DTGVSQNPRHKITKRGQNVTFRCDPISEHNRLYWYRQTLGQGPEFLTYFQNEAQLEKSRLLSDRFSAERPKGSFSTLEIQRTEQGDSAMYLCASSPDRLEDTQYFGPGTRLTVL.

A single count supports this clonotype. The CDR3 sequence is CSASPPSLYGYTF. CDR3 bases: TGCAGTGCTAGCCCCCCCAGTCTTTATGGCTACACCTTC. The chain has TRBV20-1 and TRBJ1-2, with no clear D. The germline V gene has CDR1 DFQATT and CDR2 SNEGSKA (reference sequence). Trimming pared 3 bases from V and 5 bases from J, leaving 13 bases between. The CDR3 runs 13 residues.

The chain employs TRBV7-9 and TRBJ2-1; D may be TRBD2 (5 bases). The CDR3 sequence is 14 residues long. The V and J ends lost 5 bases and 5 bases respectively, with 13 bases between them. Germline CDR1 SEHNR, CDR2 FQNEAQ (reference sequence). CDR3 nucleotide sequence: TGTGCCAGCAGCCTCACCGGGATCAACAATGAGCAGTTCTTC. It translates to CASSLTGINNEQFF.

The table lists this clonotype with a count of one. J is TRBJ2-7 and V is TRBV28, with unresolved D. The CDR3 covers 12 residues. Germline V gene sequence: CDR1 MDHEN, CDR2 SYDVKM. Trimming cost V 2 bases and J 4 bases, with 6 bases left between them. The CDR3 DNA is TGTGCCAGCAGTTTAGGTTGGTACGAGCAGTACTTC. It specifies CASSLGWYEQYF.

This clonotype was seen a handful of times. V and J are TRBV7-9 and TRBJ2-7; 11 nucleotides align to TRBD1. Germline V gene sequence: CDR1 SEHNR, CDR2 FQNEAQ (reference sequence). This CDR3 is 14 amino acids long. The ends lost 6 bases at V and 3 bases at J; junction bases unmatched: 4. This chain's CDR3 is CASSPGQGGYEQYF. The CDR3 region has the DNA TGTGCCAGCAGTCCGGGACAGGGGGGCTACGAGCAGTACTTC.

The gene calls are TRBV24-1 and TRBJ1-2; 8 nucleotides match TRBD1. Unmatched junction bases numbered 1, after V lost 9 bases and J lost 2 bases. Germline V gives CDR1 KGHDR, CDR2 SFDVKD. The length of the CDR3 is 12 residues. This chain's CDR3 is CATWDRNYGYTF. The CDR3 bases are TGTGCCACCTGGGACAGGAACTATGGCTACACCTTC.

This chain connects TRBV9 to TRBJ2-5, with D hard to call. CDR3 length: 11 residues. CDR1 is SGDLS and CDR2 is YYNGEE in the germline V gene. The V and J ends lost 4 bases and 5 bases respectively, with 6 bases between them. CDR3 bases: TGTGCCAGCAGCTCAACCGAGACCCAGTACTTC. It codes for CASSSTETQYF.

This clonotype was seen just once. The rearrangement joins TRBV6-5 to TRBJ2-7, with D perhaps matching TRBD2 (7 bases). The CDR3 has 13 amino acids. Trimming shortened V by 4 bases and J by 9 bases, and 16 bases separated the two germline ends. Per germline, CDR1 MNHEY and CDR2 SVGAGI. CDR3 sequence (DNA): TGTGCCAGCAGTTTAGGAGGGGGGGACTCGCAGTACTTC. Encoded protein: CASSLGGGDSQYF.

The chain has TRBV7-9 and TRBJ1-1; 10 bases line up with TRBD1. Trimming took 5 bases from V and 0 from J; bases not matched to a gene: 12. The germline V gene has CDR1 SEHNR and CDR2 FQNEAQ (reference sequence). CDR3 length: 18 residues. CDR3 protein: CASSLRPGQGSMNTEAFF. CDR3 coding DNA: TGTGCCAGCAGCCTAAGACCGGGACAGGGGTCAATGAACACTGAAGCTTTCTTT.

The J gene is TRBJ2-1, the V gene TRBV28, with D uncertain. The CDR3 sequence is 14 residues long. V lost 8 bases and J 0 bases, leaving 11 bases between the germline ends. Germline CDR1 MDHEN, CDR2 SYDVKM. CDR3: CASGPQISYNEQFF. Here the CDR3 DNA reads TGTGCCAGCGGCCCGCAGATCTCCTACAATGAGCAGTTCTTC. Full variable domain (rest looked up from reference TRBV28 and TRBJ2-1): DVKVTQSSRYLVKRTGEKVFLECVQDMDHENMFWYRQDPGLGLRLIYFSYDVKMKEKGDIPEGYSVSREKKERFSLILESASTNQTSMYLCASGPQISYNEQFFGPGTRLTVL.

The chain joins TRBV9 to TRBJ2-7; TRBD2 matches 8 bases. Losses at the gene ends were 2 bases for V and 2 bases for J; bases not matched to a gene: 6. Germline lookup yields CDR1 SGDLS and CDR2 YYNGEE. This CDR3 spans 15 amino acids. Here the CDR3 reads CASSVSGEQPYEQYF. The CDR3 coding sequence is TGTGCCAGCAGCGTTAGCGGGGAGCAACCCTACGAGCAGTACTTC. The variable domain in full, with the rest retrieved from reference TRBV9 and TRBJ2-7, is DSGVTQTPKHLITATGQRVTLRCSPRSGDLSVYWYQQSLDQGLQFLIQYYNGEERAKGNILERFSAQQFPDLHSELNLSSLELGDSALYFCASSVSGEQPYEQYFGPGTRLTVT.

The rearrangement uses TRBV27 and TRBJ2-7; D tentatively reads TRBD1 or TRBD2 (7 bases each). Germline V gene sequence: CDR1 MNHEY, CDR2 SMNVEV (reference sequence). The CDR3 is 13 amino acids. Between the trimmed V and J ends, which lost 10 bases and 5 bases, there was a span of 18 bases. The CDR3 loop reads CATAGQGGNEQYF. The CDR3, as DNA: TGTGCCACCGCGGGGCAGGGGGGGAACGAGCAGTACTTC.

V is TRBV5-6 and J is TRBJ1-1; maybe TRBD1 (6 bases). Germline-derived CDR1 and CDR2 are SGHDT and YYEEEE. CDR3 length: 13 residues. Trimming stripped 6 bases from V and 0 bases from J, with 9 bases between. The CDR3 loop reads CASKDSMNTEAFF. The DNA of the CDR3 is TGTGCCAGCAAGGACAGCATGAACACTGAAGCTTTCTTT.